Presented here are 18 T cell receptor beta chains from one specimen sequenced in a study of T cells in Graves' hyperthyroidism and ophthalmopathy. The TCR beta CDR3 regions underwent amplification using RNA transcripts as the source. When the TCR CDR3 underwent first-round RT-PCR, the HTBI primer set was used. MiXCR, run by TCRdb on the multiplex PCR reads, gives a single entry per CDR3 protein. There are about 560,000 distinct CDR3 sequences in the sample; 16% occur only once, and 15% to 20% lies in the top ten. Specimen: blood. These receptors were collected from a woman between 18 and 29 years old with Graves' hyperthyroidism.

This clonotype was seen ten or more times. The chain carries TRBV7-8 and TRBJ2-3; tentatively, D is TRBD2 (5 bases). Germline V gene sequence: CDR1 SGHVS, CDR2 FQNEAQ. CDR3 length: 15 amino acids. Trimming removed 5 bases from V and 0 bases from J, with 12 bases in between. Here the CDR3 reads CASSPPTTSTDTQYF. The DNA for the CDR3 is TGTGCCAGCAGCCCACCGACTACTAGCACAGATACGCAGTATTTT.

This clonotype has at least ten counts. The V and J genes are TRBV2 and TRBJ2-7; D possibly uses TRBD1 or TRBD2 (5 bases each). Germline CDR1 and CDR2: SNHLY and FYNNEI. V lost 9 bases and J lost 0, with 12 bases in between. CDR3 length: 13 residues. CDR3 in amino acids: CASSWDRSYEQYF. The CDR3 nucleotides are TGTGCCAGTTCTTGGGACCGCTCCTACGAGCAGTACTTC.

This clonotype showed up just a few times. The gene calls are TRBV5-5 and TRBJ1-1, with 8 bases aligning to TRBD1. Germline lookup yields CDR1 SGHKS and CDR2 YYEKEE (reference sequence). This CDR3 spans 16 amino acids. Unmatched junction bases numbered 9, after V lost 0 bases and J lost 5 bases. The CDR3 nucleotides read TGTGCCAGCAGCTTGGGGACAGGGTTTTATGGGACTGAAGCTTTCTTT. It encodes CASSLGTGFYGTEAFF.

This clonotype has only a few counts. The V gene is TRBV7-9, the J gene TRBJ1-1, with D possibly TRBD1 on 5 matching bases. V was trimmed by 5 bases and J by 7 bases, leaving 11 bases between them. CDR1 SEHNR and CDR2 FQNEAQ come from the germline V gene (reference sequence). CDR3 length: 12 amino acids. The CDR3 spells CASSRGLDEAFF. DNA of the CDR3: TGTGCCAGCAGCAGGGGTTTGGATGAAGCTTTCTTT.

The J gene is TRBJ2-3, the V gene TRBV7-2; 8 bases agree with TRBD1. CDR1 and CDR2 from the germline V gene are SGHTA and FQGNSA. The CDR3 is made up of 15 amino acids. J gave up 10 bases and V 1 base, and 10 bases lay outside the gene matches. DNA of the CDR3: TGTGCCAGCAGCTTAGGGGACAGGTCAGCCCCATCGCAGTATTTT. Protein: CASSLGDRSAPSQYF.

The sample holds a few counts of this clonotype. The V call is TRBV4-3, the J call TRBJ2-1, with 11 positions matching TRBD1. From germline, CDR1 is LGHNA and CDR2 YSLEER. The CDR3 has 15 amino acids. The J segment lost 6 bases and the V segment lost 8 bases, leaving 9 bases of the junction unmatched. This CDR3 reads CASCKDGTGGNEQFF. The CDR3 DNA follows: TGCGCCAGCTGCAAAGACGGGACAGGGGGCAATGAGCAGTTCTTC.

In this sample, this clonotype turned up a few times. The chain couples TRBV10-3 to TRBJ1-2; D might be TRBD1 (6 bases). V was cut by 10 bases and J by 2 bases, with 14 bases left in between. Germline V gene lookup returns CDR1 ENHRY and CDR2 SYGVKD. The CDR3 totals 13 residues. The CDR3 DNA sequence: TGTGCCAGATCCACCGGACAGAACTATGGCTACACCTTC. Translation: CARSTGQNYGYTF.

In its sample, this clonotype was seen a few times. The rearrangement uses TRBV7-3 and TRBJ2-1; TRBD2 agrees at 7 bases. With 3 bases clipped from V and 9 bases from J, the junction kept 5 bases outside the gene matches. The CDR3 totals 13 residues. CDR1 SGHTA and CDR2 FQGTGA come from the germline V gene. The CDR3 loop reads CASSLGGDVEQFF. In nucleotides, the CDR3 is TGTGCCAGCAGCTTGGGGGGGGATGTTGAGCAGTTCTTC.

V usage is TRBV29-1 and J usage is TRBJ2-2; TRBD1 is a possible D gene (6 bases). The CDR3 totals 14 residues. The V gene lost 4 bases and the J gene lost 5 bases, with 14 bases spanning the gap. Looked up from germline, CDR1 is SQVTM and CDR2 is ANQGSEA. CDR3 bases: TGCAGCGTTGTATCGGCAGGGGTAACCGGGGAGCTGTTTTTT. Translation: CSVVSAGVTGELFF.

The CDR3 sequence is CASSRIQGGYGYTF. The CDR3 DNA sequence: TGTGCCAGCAGCCGGATCCAGGGAGGCTATGGCTACACCTTC. The chain recombines TRBV6-1 with TRBJ1-2; a weak D match, TRBD1 (5 bases). V was pared by 6 bases and J by 4 bases, with 15 bases between. This CDR3 is built from 14 residues. Germline assignment: CDR1 MNHNS and CDR2 SASEGT.

The chain is built from TRBV18 and TRBJ1-2, with a possible D match to TRBD1 (6 bases). From germline, CDR1 is KGHSH and CDR2 LQKENI. V dropped 1 base and J dropped 1 base, with 10 bases sitting between them. The CDR3 is 15 amino acids. The CDR3 is CASSPLDSLNYGYTF. CDR3 nucleotide sequence: TGTGCCAGCTCACCACTGGACAGCCTTAACTATGGCTACACCTTC.

This clonotype has ten or more counts. The chain couples TRBV3-1 to TRBJ2-1, with 8 bases fitting TRBD2. With V trimmed by 0 bases and J by 8 bases, 9 bases remained unmatched. This CDR3 has 16 amino acids. The germline V gene has CDR1 LGHDT and CDR2 YNNKEL (reference sequence). This CDR3 reads CASSQDGTRLPDEQFF. In DNA, the CDR3 is TGTGCCAGCAGCCAAGATGGGACTAGACTCCCCGATGAGCAGTTCTTC.

The V call is TRBV29-1, the J call TRBJ1-2; TRBD1 agrees at 8 bases. V shed 7 bases, J shed 3 bases, and the junction held 10 bases outside the gene matches. CDR1 is SQVTM and CDR2 is ANQGSEA in the germline V gene. The CDR3 covers 14 residues. CDR3 DNA sequence: TGCAGCGCTCGTCCCGGGACAGGATACTATGGCTACACCTTC. It encodes CSARPGTGYYGYTF.

This clonotype was found many times. The chain uses TRBV6-2 or TRBV6-3 and TRBJ1-5; perhaps TRBD1 as D (5 bases). This CDR3 is built from 14 residues. V lost 4 bases to trimming and J lost 4 bases, with 11 bases between them. Germline V gives CDR1 MNHEY, CDR2 SVGEGT. The CDR3, as DNA: TGTGCCAGCAGTTCTCAGGGCCGGAATCAGCCCCAGCATTTT. This translates into CASSSQGRNQPQHF.

This clonotype was seen repeatedly, ten times or more. The chain couples TRBV2 to TRBJ2-3, with 7 bases matching TRBD2. This CDR3 has 14 amino acids. In germline, CDR1 is SNHLY, CDR2 FYNNEI. J lost 2 bases, V lost 6 bases, and 5 bases had no gene match. In nucleotides, the CDR3 is TGTGCCAGCAGACCCCGACTAGCCACAGATACGCAGTATTTT. Translated: CASRPRLATDTQYF.

The rearrangement joins TRBV28 to TRBJ2-1, with a possible D match to TRBD2 (5 bases). CDR1 and CDR2 from the germline V gene are MDHEN and SYDVKM. The CDR3 contains 13 residues. V lost 7 bases and J lost 5, with 12 bases in between. The CDR3: CASTRVAHNEQFF. The DNA of the CDR3 is TGTGCCAGCACAAGGGTAGCGCACAATGAGCAGTTCTTC.

This clonotype was detected many times. This rearrangement joins TRBV18 to TRBJ1-1; 8 bases match TRBD1. CDR3 size: 15 residues. V lost 4 bases to trimming and J lost 1 base; unmatched junction nucleotides: 5. Germline CDR1 KGHSH, CDR2 LQKENI. CDR3 residues: CASSQRQGSNTEAFF. CDR3 coding DNA: TGTGCCAGCTCACAGAGACAGGGGTCGAACACTGAAGCTTTCTTT.

This clonotype has ten or more counts. V usage is TRBV10-3 and J usage is TRBJ1-2, with D perhaps matching TRBD1 (6 bases). The CDR3 spans 15 residues. Germline lookup yields CDR1 ENHRY and CDR2 SYGVKD. Trimming left V 3 bases short and J 8 bases short, with 19 bases between. DNA for the CDR3: TGTGCCATCAGTGACTCCGTGACAGGCTTGGAAGGCTACACCTTC. As protein: CAISDSVTGLEGYTF.